This T cell receptor (beta chain) was sequenced in a study of cytomegalovirus exposure and HLA in healthy donors. Study-wide points: Productive status was seen about 87% or about 30% of the time for most TCR beta V segments in an earlier analysis. Analysis performed later showed TCR beta chains linked to HLA being more clonally expanded than equally common others.

Germline V lookup: CDR1 SGHVS, CDR2 FNYEAQ. V was pared by 5 bases and J by 4 bases, with 7 bases of the junction left unmatched. The CDR3 contains 15 residues. Concerning this clone: Its antigen remains unidentified.

The PCR employed 60 Vbeta primers together with 13 Jbeta primers. Sequenced by immunoSEQ multiplex PCR; TCRdb stores in-frame clones only, minus some. This table has approximately 160,000 clones, 75% appearing once. The sample was PBMCs. The chain links TRBV7-6 to TRBJ2-1, with TRBD2 identical over 8 bases. This TCR was sampled from a woman aged 45-65 years in good health and CMV-seropositive. CDR3 DNA sequence: TGTGCCAGCAGCCAAAGCGGGGGCTTATACAATGAGCAGTTCTTC. It codes for CASSQSGGLYNEQFF.